The clone carrying this TCR beta chain was seen a handful of times. Its antigen remains unknown. CDR1 and CDR2 from the germline V gene are ENHRY and SYGVKD. V gave up 0 bases and J gave up 7 bases; unmatched junction bases: 6. The CDR3 contains 16 residues. This entry belongs to a study of CD8 T cells in ankylosing spondylitis. Notes on the study in general: Researchers report that disease-linked clones proved CD8+ and relatively rare in peripheral blood. Significant enrichment of disease-linked clones was reported in matched ankylosing spondylitis synovial fluid.

TCRdb itself ran the 5' RACE reads through MiXCR, one entry per CDR3 protein. This sample has under 400,000 distinct CDR3 sequences, with 11% found just once. This clonotype was sampled from a female donor with ankylosing spondylitis or in good health (not recorded which). The sample taken for sequencing was blood, either unsorted or a sorted T cell fraction (not recorded which). This chain connects TRBV10-3 to TRBJ1-4; 9 nucleotides align to TRBD1. The CDR3 protein is CAISESRTGDFEKLFF. The CDR3 DNA sequence: TGTGCCATCAGTGAGTCGCGGACAGGGGATTTTGAAAAACTGTTTTTT.